What follows describes a single T cell receptor (beta chain). The V gene lost 1 base and the J gene lost 7 bases, with 14 bases spanning the gap. Germline V gene data show CDR1 as MNHNS and CDR2 as SASEGT. CDR3 size: 15 residues. The sample is drawn from a study of cytomegalovirus exposure and HLA in healthy donors. Researchers ran the PCR with 60 Vbeta and 13 Jbeta primers. Profiling relied on immunoSEQ multiplex PCR, and the TCRdb table lists in-frame clones only, not all of them. The sample holds 54,000 or so clones, around 52% seen once. This rearrangement joins TRBV6-1 to TRBJ1-5; D perhaps matches TRBD1 (5 bases). This TCR was sampled from a human donor in good health. The sample taken for sequencing was PBMCs. The CDR3 is CASSEVAGFNQPQHF. The CDR3 nucleotides are TGTGCCAGCAGTGAAGTGGCAGGGTTTAACCAGCCCCAGCATTTT.